A single T cell receptor beta chain is shown here with its context. The specificity of this receptor is unknown. No base-level quality is on record; no much larger clone is a single base apart. The data belong to a study of shared clonotypes between healthy human individuals (TCRdb year 2020). As for the study more broadly: Two women and a few men aged 18 to 49 years were included in the cohort. For each donor, three plates each were used for CD4 naive and CD4 memory, two plates were used for CD8 naive, and one plate was used for CD8 memory. The study deeply sequenced blood TCR repertoires of five healthy adults to estimate repertoire size and the extent of clonotype sharing between individuals. To increase sequencing depth and limit assay-specific biases, different laboratories used diverse techniques to prepare libraries and sequence TCR repertoires. Between about 0.8 and 8.9 billion PBMCs per donor were obtained by leukapheresis. The paper's findings and limits, for the study overall: Across a handful of donors, about 4.5% of naive CD4, roughly 3.5% of naive CD8, approximately 2.5% of memory CD4, and approximately 0.4% of memory CD8 clonotypes were shared. Larger estimated clonotype richness was generally found for naive subsets than for memory subsets. Because the study included only a small number of donors, the genetic and exposure-history diversity represented was limited. Only blood was sampled, and tissue TCR repertoires likely differ from those in blood. Higher generation probabilities were observed for clonotypes shared by all four sorted-subset donors than for non-shared clonotypes. Incomplete sequencing was indicated by rarefaction of sorted-subset datasets, despite the large sequencing depth. Pairwise subsampling indicated that sequencing depth was expected to affect the degree of clonotype sharing among donors.

The donors were healthy, HIV-negative adults who had no recently reported acute infections or vaccinations. Every donor was a Caucasian adult living in Nashville, Tennessee, USA. CD4+ T cells were enriched through magnetic negative selection, after which naive cells were positively selected on CD45RA and the remaining negative fraction served as the memory subset. Blood was collected by leukapheresis, and PBMCs were isolated by Ficoll-Histopaque density gradient centrifugation and then cryopreserved in liquid nitrogen vapor phase. Analytical flow cytometry was used to check the purity and quantity of every magnetically sorted T cell population. Genomic DNA was isolated from every sorted fraction and measured by UV absorbance on a Nanodrop 2000c. TCR CDR3 regions were amplified from genomic DNA by multiplex PCR using the deep immunoSEQ assay. Genomic DNA extracted from each cell subset was distributed evenly over all wells of several immunoSEQ 96-well plates, and each plate served as one replicate. For sorted subsets, roughly 200 ng of genomic DNA, equivalent to 25,000 to 35,000 T cell genomes, went into each replicate PCR. The purified libraries were quantified using a Qubit 3.0 fluorometer, sized with a Bioanalyzer 2100, and then quantified again using the KAPA Library Quantification kit. Every immunoSEQ 96-well plate was sequenced on a dedicated single-read 150-cycle Illumina NextSeq 550 flow cell. The source study handled its data this way. Because only junctional sequences without quality scores were contained in the immunoSEQ output, filtering matching that applied to full-length reads could not be performed. Sequences were annotated with PyIR, a Python wrapper for IgBLAST v1.9, using IMGT germline references to assign V/J genes and CDR3. Any read was removed if the V/J assignment was weak (E-value above 1e-6), the CDR3 was missing, or the read contained stop codons, out-of-frame junctions, or ambiguous translated residues. V3J clonotypes were defined as sequences sharing an identical inferred V gene, J gene, and CDR3 amino acid sequence. To compute the percentage overlap between repertoires, the number of shared unique clonotypes was divided by the size of the smaller repertoire. Three approaches were used to assess repertoire richness: RTK rarefaction, the Chao1 estimator, and Recon v2.1 estimates of unobserved clonotypes. OLGA was used to compute generation probabilities for all TCRbeta clonotypes that the gDNA method yielded from a few donors. In TCRdb, the immuneACCESS table is reduced to in-frame sequences with V and J assigned. These tables do not hold every clone; where another copy was compared, an unresolved V gene accounts for under half, and the others remain unexplained. V, J and clone size reflect that table, while D and trimming were determined from the DNA. Recorded for this sample are 2 million to 2.5 million clones; about 92% of them occurred a single time. 0.39% of the sample lies in the top ten.

Spanning cysteine to phenylalanine, the CDR3 consists of 13 amino acids. The only DNA kept is the CDR3, 39 bases in frame from the first base. CDR1 SNHLY and CDR2 FYNNEI were looked up in the germline V gene. Sequences were obtained from naive CD4+ T cells from PBMCs. Interpreted using the paper, the cell subset or site label stands for: CD45RA+ positively selected. This chain is built from TRBV2 and TRBJ1-1, with no confident D gene call. This receptor was obtained from a man younger than 35 in good health. Some clones in this sample may be carry-over from other donors' samples. The sequenced DNA: TGTGCGGATACACGAGGCGGCTCCTCTGAAGCTTTCTTT. Protein translation: CADTRGGSSEAFF. Reference TRBV2 and TRBJ1-1 proteins supply the regions before and after the CDR3; the full variable domain is: EPEVTQTPSHQVTQMGQEVILRCVPISNHLYFYWYRQILGQKVEFLVSFYNNEISEKSEIFDDQFSVERPDGSNFTLKIRSTKLEDSAMYFCADTRGGSSEAFFGQGTRLTVV.